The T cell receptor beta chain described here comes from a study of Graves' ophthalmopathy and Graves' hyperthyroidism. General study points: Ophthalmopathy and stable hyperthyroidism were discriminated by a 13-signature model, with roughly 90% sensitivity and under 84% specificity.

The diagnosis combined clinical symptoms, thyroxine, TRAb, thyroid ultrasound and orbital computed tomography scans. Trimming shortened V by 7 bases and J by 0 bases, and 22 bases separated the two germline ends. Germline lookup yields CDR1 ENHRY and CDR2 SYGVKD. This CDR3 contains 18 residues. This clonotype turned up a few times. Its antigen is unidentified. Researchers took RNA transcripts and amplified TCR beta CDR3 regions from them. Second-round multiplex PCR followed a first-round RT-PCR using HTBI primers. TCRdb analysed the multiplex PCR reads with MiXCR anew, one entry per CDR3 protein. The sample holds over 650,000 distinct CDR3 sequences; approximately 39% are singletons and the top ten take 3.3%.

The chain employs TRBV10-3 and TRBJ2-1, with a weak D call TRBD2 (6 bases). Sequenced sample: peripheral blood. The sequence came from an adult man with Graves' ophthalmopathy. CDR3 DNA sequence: TGTGCCATCACCCCCTCCGGATTGACGGGACTCTCCTACAATGAGCAGTTCTTC. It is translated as CAITPSGLTGLSYNEQFF.